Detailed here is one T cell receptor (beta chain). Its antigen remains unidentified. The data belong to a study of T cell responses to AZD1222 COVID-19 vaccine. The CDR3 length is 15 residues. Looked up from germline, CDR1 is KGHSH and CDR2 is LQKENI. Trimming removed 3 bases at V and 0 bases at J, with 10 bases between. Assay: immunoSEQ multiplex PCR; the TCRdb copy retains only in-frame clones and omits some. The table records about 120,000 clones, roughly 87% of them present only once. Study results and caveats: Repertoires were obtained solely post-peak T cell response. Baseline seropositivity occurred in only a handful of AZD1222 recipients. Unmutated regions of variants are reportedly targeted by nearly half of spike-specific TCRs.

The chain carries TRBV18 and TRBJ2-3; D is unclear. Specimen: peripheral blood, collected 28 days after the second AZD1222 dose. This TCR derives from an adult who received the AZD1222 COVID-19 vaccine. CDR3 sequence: CASSPVGPSTDTQYF. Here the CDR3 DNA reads TGTGCCAGCTCACCGGTAGGCCCCAGCACAGATACGCAGTATTTT.